The 13 T cell receptor beta chains presented below share a single source sample, sequenced in a study of spatial heterogeneity in lung cancer. The time point was: blood at routine non-recurrence follow-up after resection. Whole RNA came from tumor, nontumor lung or frozen PBMC and was sequenced without being sorted. TCRdb reanalysed the 5' RACE reads using MiXCR and keeps one entry per CDR3 protein. The sample yields about 120,000 distinct CDR3 sequences, 10% to 15% seen once. Specimen: PBMCs, collected at follow-up. These receptors were taken from a male donor with early-stage non-small cell lung cancer.

This clonotype was detected ten times or more. The gene calls are TRBV7-2 and TRBJ1-2; no clear D. The CDR3 is 14 amino acids. Germline V CDR1 and CDR2: SGHTA, FQGNSA. V lost 6 bases and J 10 bases, leaving 21 bases between the germline ends. In DNA form, the CDR3 reads TGTGCCAGCAGTCAAGTTGGATCCCAAAGGGACTACACCTTC. It encodes CASSQVGSQRDYTF.

The DNA for the CDR3 is TGTGCCAGCCGAAGCGAGGCTAATCAGCCCCAGCATTTT. Its translation: CASRSEANQPQHF. The chain couples TRBV2 to TRBJ1-5, with D hard to call. The CDR3 contains 13 residues. The V end lost 8 bases, the J end lost 4 bases, and 12 bases lay between the germline ends. Germline V lookup: CDR1 SNHLY, CDR2 FYNNEI.

This clonotype was observed a few times. V usage is TRBV7-3 and J usage is TRBJ1-5; TRBD1 might be the D (5 bases). Germline-derived CDR1 and CDR2 are SGHTA and FQGTGA. The CDR3 runs 13 residues. Trimming removed 5 bases at V and 7 bases at J, with 12 bases between. The DNA of the CDR3 is TGTGCCAGCAGCAGATTTTCAGGGCAGCCCCAGCATTTT. Amino acids: CASSRFSGQPQHF.

A few counts support this clonotype. The chain carries TRBV5-4 and TRBJ1-2, with TRBD1 matching 9 bases. With 1 base clipped from V and 3 bases from J, the junction kept 7 bases outside the gene matches. Germline V gene sequence: CDR1 SGHNT, CDR2 YYREEE (reference sequence). The CDR3 sequence is 16 residues long. This CDR3 is CASSLSNRGLYYGYTF. Here the CDR3 DNA reads TGTGCCAGCAGCTTGTCCAACAGGGGGCTATACTATGGCTACACCTTC. The full variable domain, rest sourced from reference TRBV5-4 and TRBJ1-2, is ETGVTQSPTHLIKTRGQQVTLRCSSQSGHNTVSWYQQALGQGPQFIFQYYREEENGRGNFPPRFSGLQFPNYSSELNVNALELDDSALYLCASSLSNRGLYYGYTFGSGTRLTVV.

The rearrangement links TRBV24-1 to TRBJ1-2, with 8 bases identical to TRBD1. The CDR3 spans 14 residues. The germline V gene has CDR1 KGHDR and CDR2 SFDVKD. The V segment lost 4 bases and the J segment 8 bases; nucleotides outside the gene matches: 8. The CDR3 reads CATSDRTGIGGYTF. The CDR3 DNA reads TGTGCCACCAGTGACCGGACAGGGATAGGCGGCTACACCTTC.

This clonotype showed up many times. The J gene is TRBJ2-1, the V gene TRBV7-2; TRBD1 is a possible D gene (6 bases). The germline CDR1 and CDR2 sequences are SGHTA and FQGNSA. Trimming pared 7 bases from V and 3 bases from J, leaving 10 bases between. The CDR3 has 13 residues. The chain's CDR3 is CASTRQVYNEQFF. DNA for the CDR3: TGTGCCAGCACCAGACAGGTCTACAATGAGCAGTTCTTC.

The CDR3 loop reads CSARVLRGRVNEQFF. The CDR3 DNA is TGCAGTGCTAGAGTCCTGCGGGGGCGGGTCAATGAGCAGTTCTTC. V and J are TRBV20-1 and TRBJ2-1, with a weak D call TRBD2 (7 bases). The V end lost 1 base, the J end lost 6 bases, and 16 bases lay between the germline ends. The length of the CDR3 is 15 residues. Germline V gives CDR1 DFQATT, CDR2 SNEGSKA (reference sequence).

This clonotype was seen at least ten times. The chain links TRBV4-1 to TRBJ1-5; no clear D. CDR3 length: 17 residues. Germline V gene sequence: CDR1 MGHRA, CDR2 YSYEKL. V lost 3 bases to trimming and J lost 3 bases, with 18 bases between them. CDR3 nucleotide sequence: TGCGCCAGCAGCCATGGACTCCCACCCATATTCAATCAGCCCCAGCATTTT. This gives the protein CASSHGLPPIFNQPQHF.

This clonotype occurred many times. This chain joins TRBV4-3 and TRBJ1-6; the D is unclear. Germline CDR1 LGHNA, CDR2 YSLEER. The V gene lost 0 bases and the J gene lost 2 bases, with 5 bases spanning the gap. The CDR3 length is 15 residues. CDR3 coding DNA: TGCGCCAGCAGCCAAGAAACAGCCTATAATTCACCCCTCCACTTT. As protein: CASSQETAYNSPLHF.

This clonotype has a count of ten or more. V usage is TRBV28 and J usage is TRBJ1-2, with D possibly being TRBD1 (5 bases). The CDR3 is 12 amino acids. The germline V gene has CDR1 MDHEN and CDR2 SYDVKM. Trimming stripped 1 base from V and 8 bases from J, with 8 bases between. CDR3 sequence (DNA): TGTGCCAGCAGTTTATCCCCAGGGGGCTACACCTTC. Its translation is CASSLSPGGYTF.

The chain recombines TRBV27 with TRBJ1-6; D not resolved. CDR3 length equals 16 residues. Germline CDR1 reads MNHEY; CDR2 reads SMNVEV (reference sequence). The germline V and J ends were trimmed by 7 bases and 0 bases, with 13 bases remaining between them. The DNA for the CDR3 is TGTGCCAGCACCGGGATAACAAGCTCCTATAATTCACCCCTCCACTTT. Its protein product is CASTGITSSYNSPLHF.

The chain joins TRBV10-2 to TRBJ1-6; a weak D match, TRBD1 (5 bases). V lost 3 bases to trimming and J lost 7 bases, with 13 bases between them. The CDR3 sequence is 15 residues long. The germline V gene encodes CDR1 WSHSY and CDR2 SAAADI. In DNA, the CDR3 is TGCGCCAGCAGTGAAACAGGATCGGGGAATTCACCCCTCCACTTT. Encoded protein: CASSETGSGNSPLHF.

The V call is TRBV30, the J call TRBJ2-3, with D unresolved. Looked up from germline, CDR1 is GTSNPN and CDR2 is SVGIG (reference sequence). There are 13 residues in the CDR3. The V end was cut by 0 bases, the J end by 3 bases, with 7 bases between. The CDR3 spells CAWSVKGTDTQYF. In DNA form, the CDR3 reads TGTGCCTGGAGTGTAAAGGGAACAGATACGCAGTATTTT. The complete variable domain, with remaining parts taken from reference TRBV30 and TRBJ2-3, reads SQTIHQWPATLVQPVGSPLSLECTVEGTSNPNLYWYRQAAGRGLQLLFYSVGIGQISSEVPQNLSASRPQDRQFILSSKKLLLSDSGFYLCAWSVKGTDTQYFGPGTRLTVL.